This T cell receptor (beta chain) was found in a study of response to subunit inactivated influenza vaccine. MiXCR was run by TCRdb on the RT-PCR reads, yielding one entry per CDR3 protein. The sample yields 530,000 or so distinct CDR3 sequences, around 25% seen once. As regards this clonotype: Its target is not known.

V dropped 2 bases and J dropped 2 bases, with 11 bases sitting between them. Germline-derived CDR1 and CDR2 are SGHTA and FQGNSA. The CDR3 consists of 15 residues. Study-level results: The authors suggested that few new T cells are recruited per seasonal influenza vaccination.

Sample: CD4+ T cells sorted from PBMCs, taken around 5 days after vaccination. The V call is TRBV7-2, the J call TRBJ2-3; D gene ambiguous. The receptor's source is a man aged 45-65 years who received an inactivated influenza vaccine. The DNA for the CDR3 is TGTGCCAGCAGCTTATATTGGGGTGCCACAGATACGCAGTATTTT. This translates into CASSLYWGATDTQYF.